These T cell receptor beta chains were read from a single sample in a study of T cell responses to AZD1222 COVID-19 vaccine. Using immunoSEQ multiplex PCR, the repertoire was profiled, and TCRdb retains in-frame clones only, with some absent. The sample contains approximately 150,000 clones, roughly 89% of which appear only once. The sequencing used peripheral blood, collected 28 days after the second dose of the MenACWY control vaccine. The source is an adult who received the MenACWY meningococcal vaccine as a control. Each CDR3 is given with its conserved first and last residue. D genes are given only for firm matches. Only part of the rows carry a size: once, few, many, or a class if the clone is expanded.

j_call: TRBJ2-7
clone_size: NA
v_call: TRBV18
d_call: NA
cdr3_aa: CASSPYSGTASYEQYF
cdr3_nt: TGTGCCAGCTCACCTTACTCCGGGACGGCCTCCTACGAGCAGTACTTC

j_call: TRBJ2-1
clone_size: NA
v_call: TRBV5-1
d_call: NA
cdr3_aa: CASSLNPAVGAGYNEQFF
cdr3_nt: TGCGCCAGCAGCTTGAACCCCGCGGTCGGGGCGGGCTACAATGAGCAGTTCTTC

j_call: TRBJ1-4
clone_size: NA
v_call: TRBV19
d_call: NA
cdr3_aa: CASSIDEQQGKLFF
cdr3_nt: TGTGCCAGTAGTATTGACGAGCAACAGGGAAAACTGTTTTTT

j_call: TRBJ2-3
clone_size: NA
v_call: TRBV15
d_call: TRBD2
cdr3_aa: CATSGRTSGRDTQYF
cdr3_nt: TGTGCCACCAGCGGTCGGACTAGCGGGAGAGATACGCAGTATTTT

j_call: TRBJ2-7
clone_size: NA
v_call: TRBV19
d_call: TRBD2
cdr3_aa: CASSIVGGSRYEQYF
cdr3_nt: TGTGCCAGTAGTATAGTTGGCGGGAGTCGCTACGAGCAGTACTTC

j_call: TRBJ2-2
clone_size: NA
v_call: TRBV19
d_call: NA
cdr3_aa: CASSILGLSPTELFF
cdr3_nt: TGTGCCAGTAGTATATTAGGACTTAGCCCTACGGAGCTGTTTTTT

j_call: TRBJ1-6
clone_size: NA
v_call: TRBV30
d_call: TRBD1
cdr3_aa: CAWKTGNSPLHF
cdr3_nt: TGTGCCTGGAAGACAGGGAATTCACCCCTCCACTTT

j_call: TRBJ1-4
clone_size: NA
v_call: TRBV6-5
d_call: NA
cdr3_aa: CASSYYGVNEKLFF
cdr3_nt: TGTGCCAGCAGTTACTATGGGGTCAATGAAAAACTGTTTTTT

j_call: TRBJ2-1
clone_size: NA
v_call: TRBV19
d_call: NA
cdr3_aa: CATGTHYDEQFF
cdr3_nt: TGTGCCACCGGGACCCATTACGATGAGCAGTTCTTC

j_call: TRBJ2-2
clone_size: NA
v_call: TRBV7-2
d_call: NA
cdr3_aa: CASSLGPGSTGELFF
cdr3_nt: TGTGCCAGCAGCTTGGGTCCAGGGTCCACCGGGGAGCTGTTTTTT

j_call: TRBJ2-2
clone_size: NA
v_call: TRBV12-3/TRBV12-4
d_call: NA
cdr3_aa: CASSTGLVGELFF
cdr3_nt: TGTGCCAGCAGTACAGGGCTGGTCGGGGAGCTGTTTTTT

j_call: TRBJ2-5
clone_size: NA
v_call: TRBV29-1
d_call: NA
cdr3_aa: CSVEGYQETQYF
cdr3_nt: TGCAGCGTTGAGGGGTATCAAGAGACCCAGTACTTC

j_call: TRBJ1-6
clone_size: NA
v_call: TRBV28
d_call: TRBD1
cdr3_aa: CAANRDRDSPLHF
cdr3_nt: TGTGCCGCCAACCGGGACAGGGATTCACCCCTCCACTTT

j_call: TRBJ2-2
clone_size: once
v_call: TRBV25-1
d_call: TRBD2
cdr3_aa: CASSGTSAPGTGELFF
cdr3_nt: TGTGCCAGCAGTGGGACTAGCGCTCCCGGCACCGGGGAGCTGTTTTTT

j_call: TRBJ1-4
clone_size: few
v_call: TRBV9
d_call: NA
cdr3_aa: CASSPRGREKLFF
cdr3_nt: TGTGCCAGCAGCCCCCGGGGGCGGGAAAAACTGTTTTTT

j_call: TRBJ2-7
clone_size: NA
v_call: TRBV19
d_call: NA
cdr3_aa: CASSIRGQGTYEQYF
cdr3_nt: TGTGCCAGTAGTATACGCGGTCAGGGGACTTACGAGCAGTACTTC

j_call: TRBJ2-2
clone_size: NA
v_call: TRBV9
d_call: NA
cdr3_aa: CASSPTGTGELFF
cdr3_nt: TGTGCCAGCAGCCCAACAGGGACCGGGGAGCTGTTTTTT

j_call: TRBJ2-7
clone_size: NA
v_call: TRBV12-3/TRBV12-4
d_call: TRBD1
cdr3_aa: CASGIQGAYEQYF
cdr3_nt: TGTGCCAGCGGGATACAGGGGGCGTACGAGCAGTACTTC

j_call: TRBJ2-3
clone_size: NA
v_call: TRBV7-2
d_call: NA
cdr3_aa: CASSLDLASRTDTQYF
cdr3_nt: TGTGCCAGCAGCTTAGATTTGGCTAGCCGTACAGATACGCAGTATTTT

j_call: TRBJ2-3
clone_size: NA
v_call: TRBV6-5
d_call: TRBD2
cdr3_aa: CASSSRLAGGTDTQYF
cdr3_nt: TGTGCCAGCAGTTCGCGACTAGCGGGAGGAACAGATACGCAGTATTTT

j_call: TRBJ2-1
clone_size: NA
v_call: TRBV25-1
d_call: NA
cdr3_aa: CASSQTGGGYNEQFF
cdr3_nt: TGTGCCAGCAGTCAAACAGGGGGGGGCTACAATGAGCAGTTCTTC

j_call: TRBJ2-5
clone_size: NA
v_call: TRBV20-1
d_call: NA
cdr3_aa: CSARETQTQYF
cdr3_nt: TGCAGTGCTAGAGAAACCCAGACCCAGTACTTC

j_call: TRBJ2-6
clone_size: NA
v_call: TRBV5-1
d_call: NA
cdr3_aa: CASSLGGSGANVLTF
cdr3_nt: TGCGCCAGCAGCTTGGGGGGCTCTGGGGCCAACGTCCTGACTTTC

j_call: TRBJ1-2
clone_size: NA
v_call: TRBV28
d_call: NA
cdr3_aa: CASSPFWSGRSYGYTF
cdr3_nt: TGTGCCAGCAGTCCATTTTGGTCAGGGAGGTCCTATGGCTACACCTTC

j_call: TRBJ2-5
clone_size: few
v_call: TRBV6-2/TRBV6-3
d_call: NA
cdr3_aa: CASSYYSETQYF
cdr3_nt: TGTGCCAGCAGTTACTACTCGGAGACCCAGTACTTC

j_call: TRBJ2-3
clone_size: NA
v_call: TRBV12-5
d_call: NA
cdr3_aa: CASARGDTTDTQYF
cdr3_nt: TGTGCTAGTGCCCGGGGGGACACCACAGATACGCAGTATTTT

j_call: TRBJ1-2
clone_size: once
v_call: TRBV2
d_call: NA
cdr3_aa: CASTTSINYGYTF
cdr3_nt: TGTGCCAGCACTACCAGCATCAACTATGGCTACACCTTC

j_call: TRBJ2-5
clone_size: NA
v_call: TRBV6-1
d_call: TRBD2
cdr3_aa: CASSEGGARSETQYF
cdr3_nt: TGTGCCAGCAGTGAGGGAGGGGCGCGATCAGAGACCCAGTACTTC

j_call: TRBJ2-5
clone_size: NA
v_call: TRBV7-2
d_call: TRBD2
cdr3_aa: CASSPGLAKETQYF
cdr3_nt: TGTGCCAGCAGCCCGGGACTAGCGAAAGAGACCCAGTACTTC

j_call: TRBJ2-3
clone_size: NA
v_call: TRBV24-1
d_call: TRBD2
cdr3_aa: CATSDPTSGGPTDTQYF
cdr3_nt: TGTGCCACCAGTGACCCAACTAGCGGGGGGCCCACAGATACGCAGTATTTT

j_call: TRBJ1-4
clone_size: NA
v_call: TRBV12-3/TRBV12-4
d_call: NA
cdr3_aa: CASSPGHNEKLFF
cdr3_nt: TGTGCCAGCAGTCCAGGACACAATGAAAAACTGTTTTTT

j_call: TRBJ1-6
clone_size: NA
v_call: TRBV9
d_call: NA
cdr3_aa: CASSVRNYNSPLHF
cdr3_nt: TGTGCCAGCAGCGTTAGGAATTATAATTCACCCCTCCACTTT

j_call: TRBJ2-2
clone_size: once
v_call: TRBV4-3
d_call: TRBD1
cdr3_aa: CASSQEGQGSGGELFF
cdr3_nt: TGCGCCAGCAGCCAAGAGGGACAGGGGTCTGGCGGGGAGCTGTTTTTT

j_call: TRBJ1-5
clone_size: NA
v_call: TRBV3-1/TRBV3-2
d_call: NA
cdr3_aa: CASSPTENQPQHF
cdr3_nt: TGTGCCAGCAGCCCGACAGAAAATCAGCCCCAGCATTTT

j_call: TRBJ1-6
clone_size: NA
v_call: TRBV19
d_call: TRBD1
cdr3_aa: CASSPTGASPLHF
cdr3_nt: TGTGCCAGTAGCCCCACAGGGGCCTCACCCCTCCACTTT

j_call: TRBJ2-1
clone_size: once
v_call: TRBV5-1
d_call: NA
cdr3_aa: CASSLSGDKDEQFF
cdr3_nt: TGCGCCAGCAGCTTGTCGGGGGATAAGGATGAGCAGTTCTTC

j_call: TRBJ1-2
clone_size: NA
v_call: TRBV28
d_call: TRBD1
cdr3_aa: CASSPGQVGGYTF
cdr3_nt: TGTGCCAGCAGTCCAGGACAGGTGGGAGGCTACACCTTC

j_call: TRBJ1-6
clone_size: NA
v_call: TRBV5-5
d_call: NA
cdr3_aa: CASSWGNSPLHF
cdr3_nt: TGTGCCAGCAGCTGGGGGAATTCACCCCTCCACTTT

j_call: TRBJ2-3
clone_size: NA
v_call: TRBV28
d_call: NA
cdr3_aa: CASGDFTDTQYF
cdr3_nt: TGTGCCAGCGGGGACTTCACAGATACGCAGTATTTT

j_call: TRBJ2-2
clone_size: NA
v_call: TRBV2
d_call: NA
cdr3_aa: CASSGATGELFF
cdr3_nt: TGTGCCAGCAGTGGGGCGACCGGGGAGCTGTTTTTT

j_call: TRBJ2-7
clone_size: NA
v_call: TRBV7-9
d_call: NA
cdr3_aa: CASSSPGRDEQYF
cdr3_nt: TGTGCCAGCAGCTCCCCCGGCAGGGACGAGCAGTACTTC